The 16 T cell receptor beta chains given below trace back to one sample, sequenced in a study of T cell responses to AZD1222 COVID-19 vaccine. Only in-frame clones appear in the TCRdb table, and some are missing; sequencing was by immunoSEQ multiplex PCR. The sample yields 75,000 to 90,000 clones, approximately 83% seen once. The specimen was peripheral blood, collected 28 days after the second AZD1222 dose. The receptors originated from an adult who received the AZD1222 COVID-19 vaccine.

The chain couples TRBV27 to TRBJ1-2, with no clear D. The CDR3 spans 15 residues. V was shortened by 3 bases and J by 2 bases, with 13 bases between the two germline ends. CDR1 and CDR2 from the germline V gene are MNHEY and SMNVEV (reference sequence). Written as DNA, the CDR3 is TGTGCCAGCAGTTTTGATAAGGGTGCCAACTATGGCTACACCTTC. Amino acids: CASSFDKGANYGYTF.

The V gene is TRBV6-5, the J gene TRBJ2-7, with TRBD2 matching 9 bases. V shed 6 bases and J 0 bases; nucleotides not matched to a gene: 6. The CDR3 consists of 15 residues. Germline-derived CDR1 and CDR2 are MNHEY and SVGAGI. Here the CDR3 reads CASRESGRSSYEQYF. The CDR3 DNA reads TGTGCCAGCAGAGAGAGCGGGAGGAGCTCCTACGAGCAGTACTTC.

The rearrangement joins TRBV2 to TRBJ1-5, with no clear D. CDR1 is SNHLY and CDR2 is FYNNEI in the germline V gene. Between the trimmed V and J ends, which lost 4 bases and 4 bases, there was a span of 8 bases. The CDR3 is 13 amino acids. The CDR3 nucleotides read TGTGCCAGCAGTGTTAGCCCGAATCAGCCCCAGCATTTT. Protein sequence: CASSVSPNQPQHF. The full variable domain, completed using reference TRBV2 and TRBJ1-5, is EPEVTQTPSHQVTQMGQEVILRCVPISNHLYFYWYRQILGQKVEFLVSFYNNEISEKSEIFDDQFSVERPDGSNFTLKIRSTKLEDSAMYFCASSVSPNQPQHFGDGTRLSIL.

The chain couples TRBV30 to TRBJ2-2, with 10 bases identical to TRBD1. The CDR3 consists of 14 residues. The V and J ends lost 2 bases and 6 bases, in that order; junction bases with no gene match: 3. In germline, CDR1 is GTSNPN, CDR2 SVGIG (reference sequence). The CDR3 DNA follows: TGTGCCTGGAGTCCTGGACAGGGGGCCGGGGAGCTGTTTTTT. The encoded protein is CAWSPGQGAGELFF.

This clone occurred a few times. The chain uses TRBV29-1 and TRBJ2-1, with TRBD2 matching over 11 bases. After removal of 8 bases from V and 4 bases from J, the junction contained 4 bases not matched to a gene. The CDR3 loop spans 13 amino acids. Germline CDR1 and CDR2: SQVTM and ANQGSEA. The CDR3 DNA is TGCAGCTCGGGACTAGCGGTTTACAATGAGCAGTTCTTC. Translated, it gives CSSGLAVYNEQFF.

Comments on this clone: Relative to the germline gene, one junction end is altered; a read error may explain this. The chain uses TRBV10-3 and TRBJ2-1; a possible D gene is TRBD2 (7 bases). Germline V gene lookup returns CDR1 ENHRY and CDR2 SYGVKD. This CDR3 comprises 13 residues. The CDR3: CAISEGGARYSIF. The CDR3 region has the DNA TGTGCCATCAGTGAAGGGGGGGCGAGGTATTCGATCTTC.

The J gene is TRBJ1-1, the V gene TRBV12-5, with no clear D. CDR1 is LGHNT and CDR2 is FRNRAP in the germline V gene. The V end was cut by 3 bases, the J end by 1 base, with 9 bases between. CDR3 length: 14 amino acids. The CDR3 here is CASGLTGRNTEAFF. The CDR3 DNA sequence: TGTGCTAGTGGTTTAACGGGGAGGAACACTGAAGCTTTCTTT.

The gene calls are TRBV7-9 and TRBJ2-5; perhaps TRBD1 as D (6 bases). V was pared by 2 bases and J by 3 bases, with 13 bases between. CDR3 length: 15 amino acids. Germline loops: CDR1 SEHNR, CDR2 FQNEAQ (reference sequence). In DNA, the CDR3 is TGTGCCAGCAGCTTAAGAATGGACAGAGAAGAGACCCAGTACTTC. This codes for CASSLRMDREETQYF.

The chain is built from TRBV11-2 and TRBJ2-7; 7 bases align to TRBD2. This CDR3 region has 15 residues. Per the germline V gene, CDR1 is SGHAT and CDR2 is FQNNGV. Germline trimming cut 1 base from V and 3 bases from J; bases unmatched to any gene: 6. CDR3 sequence (DNA): TGTGCCAGCAGCTTAGCACCGGGAGGAAACTACGAGCAGTACTTC. Encoded protein: CASSLAPGGNYEQYF.

The rearrangement uses TRBV24-1 and TRBJ2-3; 7 bases align to TRBD1. The CDR3 length is 16 residues. The germline V gene encodes CDR1 KGHDR and CDR2 SFDVKD. V lost 4 bases to trimming and J lost 2 bases; unmatched junction nucleotides: 8. CDR3 region: CATSDLDRADTDTQYF. DNA for the CDR3: TGTGCCACCAGTGACCTAGACAGGGCGGACACAGATACGCAGTATTTT.

This clone has only one observation. This chain joins TRBV7-2 and TRBJ1-1, with D tentatively TRBD1 (6 bases). V was shortened by 5 bases and J by 5 bases, with 18 bases between the two germline ends. There are 15 residues in the CDR3. Germline assignment: CDR1 SGHTA and CDR2 FQGNSA. The CDR3 DNA reads as TGTGCCAGCAGCCCCGTTGGGGGCCAGTATACTGAAGCTTTCTTT. It translates to CASSPVGGQYTEAFF.

The chain recombines TRBV13 with TRBJ2-7, with D tentatively TRBD1 (6 bases). Germline V gene sequence: CDR1 PRHDT, CDR2 FYEKMQ (reference sequence). V shed 5 bases and J shed 1 base, with 12 bases lying between them. There are 14 residues in the CDR3. The CDR3 DNA is TGTGCCAGCAGCCTCACGGGACAATCCTACGAGCAGTACTTC. Protein: CASSLTGQSYEQYF.

This clone was detected only a few times. The chain carries TRBV18 and TRBJ2-7; D is perhaps TRBD2 (5 bases). The germline CDR1 and CDR2 sequences are KGHSH and LQKENI. V gave up 5 bases and J gave up 2 bases, with 13 bases separating them. CDR3 length: 14 amino acids. The CDR3, as DNA: TGTGCCAGCTCAGAATTAGCGACCGCCTACGAGCAGTACGTC. Translation gives CASSELATAYEQYV.

This chain links TRBV11-3 with TRBJ2-5; a possible D gene is TRBD1 (6 bases). This CDR3 region has 15 residues. The germline gives CDR1 SGHNT, CDR2 YENEEA. Deletions cut 5 bases from V and 7 bases from J, with 20 bases between. For the CDR3, the DNA is TGTGCCAGCAGCGTGGATCAGGGGTCTGGGGGGACCCAGTACTTC. Its translation: CASSVDQGSGGTQYF.

The gene calls are TRBV29-1 and TRBJ1-4, with D perhaps TRBD1 (6 bases). Germline-derived CDR1 and CDR2 are SQVTM and ANQGSEA. Trimming shortened V by 7 bases and J by 4 bases, and 10 bases separated the two germline ends. CDR3 length: 12 residues. This CDR3 reads CSGTGFNEKLFF. In DNA form, the CDR3 reads TGCAGCGGAACAGGGTTTAATGAAAAACTGTTTTTT.

The rearrangement joins TRBV6-1 to TRBJ2-2; TRBD2 aligns across 7 bases. The trim removed 3 bases at V and 6 bases at J, leaving 13 bases unmatched. Germline V lookup: CDR1 MNHNS, CDR2 SASEGT. The CDR3 covers 17 residues. CDR3 sequence: CASSDPGLKTSAGELFF. Written as DNA, the CDR3 is TGTGCCAGCAGTGACCCGGGACTAAAAACGAGCGCCGGGGAGCTGTTTTTT.